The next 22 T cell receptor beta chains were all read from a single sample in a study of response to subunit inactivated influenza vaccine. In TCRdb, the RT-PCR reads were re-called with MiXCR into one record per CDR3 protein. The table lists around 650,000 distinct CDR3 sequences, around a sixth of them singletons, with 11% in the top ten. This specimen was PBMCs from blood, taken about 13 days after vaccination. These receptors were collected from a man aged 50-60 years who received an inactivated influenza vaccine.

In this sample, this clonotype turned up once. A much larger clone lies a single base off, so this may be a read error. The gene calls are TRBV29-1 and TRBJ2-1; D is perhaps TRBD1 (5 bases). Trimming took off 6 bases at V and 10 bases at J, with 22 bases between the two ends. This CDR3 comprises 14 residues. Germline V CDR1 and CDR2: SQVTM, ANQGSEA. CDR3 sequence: CSVTETAFLVEQFF. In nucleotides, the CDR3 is TGCAGCGTCACCGAGACAGCTTTCCTAGTGGAGCAGTTCTTC.

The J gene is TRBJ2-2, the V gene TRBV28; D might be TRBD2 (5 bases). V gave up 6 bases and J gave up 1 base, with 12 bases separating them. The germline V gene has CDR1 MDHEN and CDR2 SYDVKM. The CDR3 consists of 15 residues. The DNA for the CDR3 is TGTGCCAGCAGCTTTTATCGGGAGAACACCGGGGAGCTGTTTTTT. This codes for CASSFYRENTGELFF.

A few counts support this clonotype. The chain's CDR3 is CASSLRGPEQYF. The CDR3 coding sequence is TGTGCCAGCAGCTTAAGGGGCCCCGAGCAGTACTTC. This chain uses TRBV7-2 with TRBJ2-7; tentative D call: TRBD1 (5 bases). Per germline, CDR1 SGHTA and CDR2 FQGNSA. V was shortened by 2 bases and J by 6 bases, with 8 bases between the two germline ends. This CDR3 is built from 12 residues.

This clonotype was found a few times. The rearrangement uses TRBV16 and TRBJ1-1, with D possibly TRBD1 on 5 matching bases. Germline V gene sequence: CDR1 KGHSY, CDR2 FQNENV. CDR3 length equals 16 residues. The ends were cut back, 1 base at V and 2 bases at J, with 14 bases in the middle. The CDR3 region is CASSQLGGVANTEAFF. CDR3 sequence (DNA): TGTGCCAGCAGCCAATTAGGAGGGGTCGCAAACACTGAAGCTTTCTTT.

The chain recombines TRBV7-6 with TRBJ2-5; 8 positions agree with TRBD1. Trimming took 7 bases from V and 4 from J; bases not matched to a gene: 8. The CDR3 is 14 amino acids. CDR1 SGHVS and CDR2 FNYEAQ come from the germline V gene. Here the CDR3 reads CASNPLGTGETQYF. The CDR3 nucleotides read TGTGCCAGCAACCCCCTAGGGACAGGAGAGACCCAGTACTTC.

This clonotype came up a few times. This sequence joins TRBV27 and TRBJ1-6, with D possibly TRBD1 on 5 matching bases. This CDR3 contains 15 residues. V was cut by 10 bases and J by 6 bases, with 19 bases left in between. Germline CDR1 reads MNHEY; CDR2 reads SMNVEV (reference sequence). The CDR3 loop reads CATRRDGFSNSPLHF. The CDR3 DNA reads TGTGCCACCAGGAGGGACGGCTTTTCTAATTCACCCCTCCACTTT.

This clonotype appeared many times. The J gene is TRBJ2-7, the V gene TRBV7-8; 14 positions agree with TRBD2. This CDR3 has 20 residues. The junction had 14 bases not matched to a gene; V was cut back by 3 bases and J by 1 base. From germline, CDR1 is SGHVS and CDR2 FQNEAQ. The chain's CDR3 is CASSLIDRGLAGGTSYEQYF. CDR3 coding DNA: TGTGCCAGCAGCTTGATTGATAGAGGACTAGCGGGAGGTACGTCCTACGAGCAGTACTTC.

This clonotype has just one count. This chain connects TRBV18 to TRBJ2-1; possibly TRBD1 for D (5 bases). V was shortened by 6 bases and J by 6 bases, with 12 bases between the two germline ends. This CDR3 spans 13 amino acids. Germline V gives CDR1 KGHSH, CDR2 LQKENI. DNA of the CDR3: TGTGCCAGCTCCCAGGACATGGGCAATGAGCAGTTCTTC. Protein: CASSQDMGNEQFF.

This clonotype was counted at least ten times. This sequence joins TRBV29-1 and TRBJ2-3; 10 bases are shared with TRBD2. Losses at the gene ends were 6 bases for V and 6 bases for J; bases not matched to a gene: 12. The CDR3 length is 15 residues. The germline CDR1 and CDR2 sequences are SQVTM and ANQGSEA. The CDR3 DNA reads TGCAGCGTGGCAAAACTAGCGGGATTTACGGATACGCAGTATTTT. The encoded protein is CSVAKLAGFTDTQYF.

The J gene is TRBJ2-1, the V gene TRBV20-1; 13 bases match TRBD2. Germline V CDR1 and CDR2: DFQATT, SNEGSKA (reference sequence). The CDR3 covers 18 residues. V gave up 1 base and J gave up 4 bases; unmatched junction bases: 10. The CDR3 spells CSARVGTSGNIGYNEQFF. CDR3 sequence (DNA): TGCAGTGCTAGAGTCGGGACTAGCGGGAATATAGGGTACAATGAGCAGTTCTTC.

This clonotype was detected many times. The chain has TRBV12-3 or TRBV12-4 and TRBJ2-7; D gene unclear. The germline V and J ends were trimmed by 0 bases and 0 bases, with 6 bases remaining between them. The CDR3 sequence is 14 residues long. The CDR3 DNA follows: TGTGCCAGCAGTTTAGCGGGATACTCCTACGAGCAGTACTTC. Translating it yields CASSLAGYSYEQYF.

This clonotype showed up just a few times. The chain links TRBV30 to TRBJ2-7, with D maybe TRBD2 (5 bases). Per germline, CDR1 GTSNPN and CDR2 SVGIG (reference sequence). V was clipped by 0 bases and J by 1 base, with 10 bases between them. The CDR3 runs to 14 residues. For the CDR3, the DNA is TGTGCCTGGAGTGTCGGTGGGAGTTCCTACGAGCAGTACTTC. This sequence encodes CAWSVGGSSYEQYF.

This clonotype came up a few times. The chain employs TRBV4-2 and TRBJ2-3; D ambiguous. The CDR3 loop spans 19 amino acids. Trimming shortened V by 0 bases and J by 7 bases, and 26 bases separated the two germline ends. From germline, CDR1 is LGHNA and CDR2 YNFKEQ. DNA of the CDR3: TGTGCCAGCAGCCAAGAGAATGTCCTCCTGATAGGGCGGCTTAATACGCAGTATTTT. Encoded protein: CASSQENVLLIGRLNTQYF.

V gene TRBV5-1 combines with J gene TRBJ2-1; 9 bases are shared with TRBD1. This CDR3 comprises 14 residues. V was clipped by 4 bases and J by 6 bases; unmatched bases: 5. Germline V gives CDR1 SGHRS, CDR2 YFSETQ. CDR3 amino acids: CASSIRQGVNEQFF. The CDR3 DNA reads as TGCGCCAGCAGCATACGACAGGGGGTCAATGAGCAGTTCTTC.

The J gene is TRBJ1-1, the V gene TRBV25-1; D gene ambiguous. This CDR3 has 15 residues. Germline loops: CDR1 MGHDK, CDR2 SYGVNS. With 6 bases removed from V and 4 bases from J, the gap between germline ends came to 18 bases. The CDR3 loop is CASSKDRWWGTEAFF. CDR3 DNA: TGTGCCAGCAGCAAAGATCGTTGGTGGGGCACTGAAGCTTTCTTT.

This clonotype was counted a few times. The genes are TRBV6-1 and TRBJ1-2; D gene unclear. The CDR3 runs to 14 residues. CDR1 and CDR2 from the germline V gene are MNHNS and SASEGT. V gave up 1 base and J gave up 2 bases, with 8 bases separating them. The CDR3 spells CASSEVNPNYGYTF. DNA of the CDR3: TGTGCCAGCAGTGAAGTCAACCCGAACTATGGCTACACCTTC.

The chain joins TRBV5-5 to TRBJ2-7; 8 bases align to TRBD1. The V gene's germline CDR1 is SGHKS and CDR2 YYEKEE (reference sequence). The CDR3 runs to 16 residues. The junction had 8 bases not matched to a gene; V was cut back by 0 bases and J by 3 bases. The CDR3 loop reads CASSLGTQGASYEQYF. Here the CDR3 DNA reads TGTGCCAGCAGCTTGGGGACCCAGGGGGCGAGCTACGAGCAGTACTTC.

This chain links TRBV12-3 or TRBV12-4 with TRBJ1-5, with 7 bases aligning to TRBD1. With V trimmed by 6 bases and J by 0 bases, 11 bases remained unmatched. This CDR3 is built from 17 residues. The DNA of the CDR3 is TGTGCCAGCAGCCACAAAGGGACAGTCTATAGCAATCAGCCCCAGCATTTT. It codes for CASSHKGTVYSNQPQHF.

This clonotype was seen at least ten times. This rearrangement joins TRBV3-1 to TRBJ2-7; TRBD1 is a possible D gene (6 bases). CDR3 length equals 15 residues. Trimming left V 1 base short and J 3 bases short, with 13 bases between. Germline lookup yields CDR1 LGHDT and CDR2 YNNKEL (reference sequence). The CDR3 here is CASSQGGPLVYEQYF. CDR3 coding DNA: TGTGCCAGCAGCCAAGGGGGGCCTTTAGTCTACGAGCAGTACTTC.

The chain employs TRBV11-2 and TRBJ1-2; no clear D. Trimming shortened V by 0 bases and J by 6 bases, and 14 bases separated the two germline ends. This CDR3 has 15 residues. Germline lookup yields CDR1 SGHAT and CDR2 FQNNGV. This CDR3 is CASSLDSFGRNGYTF. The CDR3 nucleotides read TGTGCCAGCAGCTTAGACTCTTTTGGCCGGAATGGCTACACCTTC.

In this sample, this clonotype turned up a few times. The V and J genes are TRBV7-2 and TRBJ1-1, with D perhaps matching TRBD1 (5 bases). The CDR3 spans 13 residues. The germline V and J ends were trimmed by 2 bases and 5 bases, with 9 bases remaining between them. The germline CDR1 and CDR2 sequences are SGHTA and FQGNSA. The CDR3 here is CASSLPGGTEAFF. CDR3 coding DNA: TGTGCCAGCAGCTTACCGGGGGGAACTGAAGCTTTCTTT. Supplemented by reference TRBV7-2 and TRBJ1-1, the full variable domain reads GAGVSQSPSNKVTEKGKDVELRCDPISGHTALYWYRQSLGQGLEFLIYFQGNSAPDKSGLPSDRFSAERTGGSVSTLTIQRTQQEDSAVYLCASSLPGGTEAFFGQGTRLTVV.

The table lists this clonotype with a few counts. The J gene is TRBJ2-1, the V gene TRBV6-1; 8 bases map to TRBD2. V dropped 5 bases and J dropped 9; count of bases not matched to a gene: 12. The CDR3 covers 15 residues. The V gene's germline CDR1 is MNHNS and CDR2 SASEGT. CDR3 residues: CASSPGLAGWVEQFF. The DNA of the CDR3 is TGTGCCAGCAGTCCCGGTTTAGCGGGATGGGTTGAGCAGTTCTTC.